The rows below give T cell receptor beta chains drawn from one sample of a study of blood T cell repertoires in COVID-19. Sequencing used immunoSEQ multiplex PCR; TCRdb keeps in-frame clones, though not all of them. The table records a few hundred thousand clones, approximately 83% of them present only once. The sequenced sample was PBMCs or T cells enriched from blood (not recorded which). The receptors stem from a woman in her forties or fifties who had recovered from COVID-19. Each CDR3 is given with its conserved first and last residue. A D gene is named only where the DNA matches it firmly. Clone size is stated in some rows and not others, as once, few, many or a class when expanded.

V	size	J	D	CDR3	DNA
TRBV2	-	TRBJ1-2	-	CASSDSVNYGYTF	TGTGCCAGCAGTGATTCGGTTAACTATGGCTACACCTTC
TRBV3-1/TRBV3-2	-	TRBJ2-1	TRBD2	CASSQGLAGGTYNEQFF	TGTGCCAGCAGCCAAGGACTAGCGGGAGGGACCTACAATGAGCAGTTCTTC
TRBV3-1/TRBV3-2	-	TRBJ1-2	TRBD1	CASSPATGGNYGYTF	TGTGCCAGCAGCCCGGCGACAGGGGGGAACTATGGCTACACCTTC
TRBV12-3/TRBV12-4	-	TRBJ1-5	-	CASSLLREQPQHF	TGTGCCAGCAGCTTGCTCAGGGAACAGCCCCAGCATTTT
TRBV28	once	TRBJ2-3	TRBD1	CASREGQATDTQYF	TGTGCCAGCAGGGAAGGACAGGCCACAGATACGCAGTATTTT
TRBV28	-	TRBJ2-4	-	CASTKTGRQNIQYF	TGTGCCAGCACCAAGACCGGGCGACAGAACATTCAGTACTTC
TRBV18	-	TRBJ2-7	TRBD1	CASSPRDRTYEQYF	TGTGCCAGCTCACCCCGGGACAGAACCTACGAGCAGTACTTC
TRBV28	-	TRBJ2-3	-	CASSLLGRMSTGAEDTQYF	TGTGCCAGCAGTTTATTAGGCCGCATGAGTACGGGAGCGGAAGATACGCAGTATTTT
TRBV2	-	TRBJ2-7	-	CASSEGSYEQYF	TGTGCCAGCAGTGAGGGGAGCTACGAGCAGTACTTC
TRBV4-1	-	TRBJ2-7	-	CASSQVWGRGGRFEQYF	TGCGCCAGCAGCCAAGTATGGGGACGGGGAGGACGTTTCGAGCAGTACTTC
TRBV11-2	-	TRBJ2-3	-	CASSLRGGTDTQYF	TGTGCCAGCAGCCTCAGAGGTGGCACAGATACGCAGTATTTT
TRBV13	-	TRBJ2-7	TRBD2	CASTLGGFFSDYEQYF	TGTGCCAGCACCCTCGGGGGGTTTTTTTCGGATTACGAGCAGTACTTC
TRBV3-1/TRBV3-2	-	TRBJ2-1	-	CASSPGLYNEQFF	TGTGCCAGCAGCCCCGGACTGTACAATGAGCAGTTCTTC
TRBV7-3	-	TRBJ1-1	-	CASSLGGVTEAFF	TGTGCCAGCAGCCTCGGCGGGGTCACTGAAGCTTTCTTT
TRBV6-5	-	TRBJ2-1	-	CASSYSPSSYNEQFF	TGTGCCAGCAGTTACTCTCCGAGCTCCTACAATGAGCAGTTCTTC
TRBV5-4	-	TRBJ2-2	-	CASPSEGQNTGELFF	TGTGCCAGCCCGTCTGAGGGTCAGAACACCGGGGAGCTGTTTTTT
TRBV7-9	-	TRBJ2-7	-	CASSSGLGSYEQYF	TGTGCCAGCAGCTCGGGACTCGGTTCCTACGAGCAGTACTTC
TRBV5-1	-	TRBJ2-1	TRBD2	CASSSRLAGVHEQFF	TGCGCCAGCAGCTCACGACTAGCGGGAGTGCATGAGCAGTTCTTC
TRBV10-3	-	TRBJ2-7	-	CAISDPVWRATYEQYF	TGTGCCATCAGTGACCCGGTGTGGAGGGCTACCTACGAGCAGTACTTC
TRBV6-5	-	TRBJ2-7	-	CATAAGQSYEQYF	TGTGCCACCGCGGCGGGACAGTCCTACGAGCAGTACTTC
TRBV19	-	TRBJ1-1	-	CATKGEQGSTEAFF	TGTGCCACGAAGGGAGAACAGGGAAGTACTGAAGCTTTCTTT
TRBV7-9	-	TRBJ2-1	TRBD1	CASSLPGQGTYNEQFF	TGTGCCAGCAGCTTACCCGGACAGGGGACTTACAATGAGCAGTTCTTC
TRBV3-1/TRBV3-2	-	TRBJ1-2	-	CASSPRELYGYTF	TGTGCCAGCAGCCCCCGGGAGCTCTATGGCTACACCTTC
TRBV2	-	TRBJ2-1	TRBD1	CASTYPGQAGNEQFF	TGTGCCAGCACCTATCCGGGACAGGCAGGGAATGAGCAGTTCTTC
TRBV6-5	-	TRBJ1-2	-	CASRDAGYGYTF	TGTGCCAGCCGAGACGCGGGCTATGGCTACACCTTC
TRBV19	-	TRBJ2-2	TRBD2	CASSIGLAATGELFF	TGTGCCAGTAGTATAGGACTAGCGGCCACCGGGGAGCTGTTTTTT
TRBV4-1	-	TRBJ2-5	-	CASSQDQGGGSETQYF	TGCGCCAGCAGCCAAGATCAGGGAGGGGGGTCAGAGACCCAGTACTTC
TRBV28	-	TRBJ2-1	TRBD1	CASTSGQVSYNEQFF	TGTGCCAGCACCTCTGGACAGGTTTCTTACAATGAGCAGTTCTTC
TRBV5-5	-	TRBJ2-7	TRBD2	CASSQLAGRSYEQYF	TGTGCCAGCAGCCAACTAGCGGGAAGGTCCTACGAGCAGTACTTC
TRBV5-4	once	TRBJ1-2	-	CASSVQGNYGYTF	TGTGCCAGCAGCGTACAGGGAAACTATGGCTACACCTTC
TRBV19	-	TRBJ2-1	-	CASTSPSGSSYNEQFF	TGTGCCAGTACTAGTCCGTCTGGCAGCTCCTACAATGAGCAGTTCTTC
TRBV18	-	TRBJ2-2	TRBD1	CASSPPGQGSTGELFF	TGTGCCAGCTCACCACCGGGACAGGGTTCCACCGGGGAGCTGTTTTTT
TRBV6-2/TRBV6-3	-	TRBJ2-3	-	CASSLSHTQYF	TGTGCCAGCAGTTTAAGCCATACGCAGTATTTT
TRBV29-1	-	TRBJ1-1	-	CSVEVNVYSEAFF	TGCAGCGTTGAAGTGAACGTCTACTCTGAAGCTTTCTTT
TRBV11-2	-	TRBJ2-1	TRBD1	CASSRSGTGGVVQFF	TGTGCCAGCAGCCGTTCCGGGACAGGGGGGGTGGTGCAGTTCTTC
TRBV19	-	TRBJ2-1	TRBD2	CASRSPSGSANEQFF	TGTGCCAGCCGTTCCCCTAGCGGGAGTGCCAATGAGCAGTTCTTC
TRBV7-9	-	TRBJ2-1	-	CASTRATGRARDEQFF	TGTGCCAGCACCCGTGCCACCGGACGGGCGAGGGATGAGCAGTTCTTC
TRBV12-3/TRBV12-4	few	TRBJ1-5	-	CAISKGGNQPQHF	TGTGCCATCTCGAAGGGGGGCAATCAGCCCCAGCATTTT
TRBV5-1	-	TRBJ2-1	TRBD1	CASSSSTGDAYNEQFF	TGCGCCAGCAGCTCCTCTACAGGGGATGCATACAATGAGCAGTTCTTC
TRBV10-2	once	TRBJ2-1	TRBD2	CASSSSGRARDEQFF	TGCGCCAGCAGTTCTAGCGGGAGGGCGAGGGATGAGCAGTTCTTC
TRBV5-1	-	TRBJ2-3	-	CASSRTGVGTDTQYF	TGCGCCAGCAGCCGGACGGGAGTGGGCACAGATACGCAGTATTTT
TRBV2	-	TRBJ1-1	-	CASSPRRAGTEAFF	TGTGCCAGCAGTCCCCGGAGGGCCGGCACTGAAGCTTTCTTT